What follows are 21 T cell receptor beta chains derived from one specimen sequenced in a study of blood T cell repertoires in COVID-19. Sequenced by immunoSEQ multiplex PCR; TCRdb stores in-frame clones only, minus some. The table includes approximately 360,000 clones, 88% detected once. The sample taken for sequencing was PBMCs or T cells enriched from blood (not recorded which). The source is a woman aged 30 to 39 with acute COVID-19.

The V and J genes are TRBV9 and TRBJ1-6; 7 nucleotides match TRBD1. The CDR3 length is 15 residues. The J segment lost 7 bases and the V segment lost 2 bases, leaving 6 bases of the junction unmatched. Germline CDR1 reads SGDLS; CDR2 reads YYNGEE. The CDR3 DNA is TGTGCCAGCAGCGTGGAGGGGGCGCAGAATTCACCCCTCCACTTT. Its translation: CASSVEGAQNSPLHF.

The chain joins TRBV3-1 (or the pseudogene TRBV3-2) to TRBJ2-1; D not resolved. The germline CDR1 and CDR2 sequences are LGHDT and YNNKEL (reference sequence). V was shortened by 3 bases and J by 2 bases, with 11 bases between the two germline ends. This CDR3 comprises 15 residues. The CDR3 protein is CASSQRGPTYNEQFF. In DNA, the CDR3 is TGTGCCAGCAGCCAGCGTGGGCCGACCTACAATGAGCAGTTCTTC.

The chain employs TRBV2 and TRBJ2-1; perhaps TRBD2 as D (7 bases). This CDR3 is built from 14 residues. From germline, CDR1 is SNHLY and CDR2 FYNNEI. The V end lost 11 bases, the J end lost 3 bases, and 17 bases lay between the germline ends. The CDR3 loop is CAETGGAGYNEQFF. CDR3 sequence (DNA): TGTGCCGAAACGGGGGGCGCGGGCTACAATGAGCAGTTCTTC.

This clone was found once. The V call is TRBV7-3, the J call TRBJ2-3; 9 bases line up with TRBD2. There are 16 residues in the CDR3. Germline CDR1 and CDR2: SGHTA and FQGTGA. Trimming cost V 5 bases and J 2 bases; bases outside gene matches: 8. The CDR3 DNA is TGTGCCAGCAGCAGGGAAGCGGGGGGTTCCACAGATACGCAGTATTTT. This gives the protein CASSREAGGSTDTQYF.

The chain is built from TRBV4-2 and TRBJ1-2; weak D call: TRBD1 (6 bases). V dropped 1 base and J dropped 8 bases, with 17 bases sitting between them. Per germline, CDR1 LGHNA and CDR2 YNFKEQ. The CDR3 sequence is 15 residues long. The CDR3 is CASSQVRGGGWGYTF. CDR3 DNA: TGTGCCAGCAGCCAAGTCCGCGGGGGCGGATGGGGCTACACCTTC.

This sequence joins TRBV29-1 and TRBJ1-2; 7 bases align to TRBD1. The junction had 6 bases not matched to a gene; V was cut back by 5 bases and J by 6 bases. This CDR3 has 12 residues. In germline, CDR1 is SQVTM, CDR2 ANQGSEA. In DNA form, the CDR3 reads TGCAGCGTTCGCGACAGGGCAAATGGCTACACCTTC. Translated, it gives CSVRDRANGYTF.

The rearrangement uses TRBV20-1 and TRBJ2-5, with D possibly matching TRBD1 (6 bases). The CDR3 is 14 residues long. The V gene's germline CDR1 is DFQATT and CDR2 SNEGSKA (reference sequence). V was shortened by 3 bases and J by 5 bases, with 16 bases between the two germline ends. The CDR3 DNA follows: TGCAGTGCTAGTAGTGGGGGCAGGTGGGAGACCCAGTACTTC. This sequence encodes CSASSGGRWETQYF.

This chain joins TRBV3-1 (or the pseudogene TRBV3-2) and TRBJ2-7; 9 nucleotides match TRBD1. This CDR3 contains 16 residues. J was trimmed by 6 bases and V by 0 bases; bases with no gene match: 9. From germline, CDR1 is LGHDT and CDR2 YNNKEL (reference sequence). CDR3 sequence reads: CASSQDPRQGGSEQYF. The DNA of the CDR3 is TGTGCCAGCAGCCAAGATCCCAGACAGGGGGGAAGCGAGCAGTACTTC.

The chain is built from TRBV27 and TRBJ2-1; 10 bases align to TRBD1. Germline assignment: CDR1 MNHEY and CDR2 SMNVEV (reference sequence). CDR3 length: 13 residues. V lost 6 bases and J lost 7; bases outside the gene matches: 3. The CDR3 here is CASRWTGGNEQFF. The CDR3 nucleotides read TGTGCCAGCAGATGGACAGGGGGGAATGAGCAGTTCTTC.

The sample holds a few counts of this clone. This chain joins TRBV2 and TRBJ1-2; 10 positions match TRBD1. There are 16 residues in the CDR3. Unmatched junction bases numbered 10, after V lost 5 bases and J lost 4 bases. CDR1 and CDR2 (germline): SNHLY, FYNNEI. The CDR3 sequence: CASSPRTGGFGYGYTF. Here the CDR3 DNA reads TGTGCCAGCAGTCCGCGGACAGGGGGGTTTGGCTATGGCTACACCTTC. Full variable domain (outside the CDR3, taken from reference TRBV2 and TRBJ1-2): EPEVTQTPSHQVTQMGQEVILRCVPISNHLYFYWYRQILGQKVEFLVSFYNNEISEKSEIFDDQFSVERPDGSNFTLKIRSTKLEDSAMYFCASSPRTGGFGYGYTFGSGTRLTVV.

This clone was seen more than once but under ten times. This chain joins TRBV12-5 and TRBJ2-7; TRBD1 agrees at 9 bases. Trimming cost V 6 bases and J 4 bases; bases outside gene matches: 7. The CDR3 spans 14 residues. Germline V gene lookup returns CDR1 LGHNT and CDR2 FRNRAP. The CDR3 sequence is CASGAGTGSYEQYF. CDR3 coding DNA: TGTGCTAGTGGGGCCGGGACAGGGTCGTACGAGCAGTACTTC.

This chain links TRBV5-4 with TRBJ2-1, with 9 bases aligning to TRBD2. The length of the CDR3 is 16 residues. V was pared by 2 bases and J by 4 bases, with 7 bases of the junction left unmatched. CDR1 is SGHNT and CDR2 is YYREEE in the germline V gene (reference sequence). This chain's CDR3 is CASSLSAGGPYNEQFF. The DNA of the CDR3 is TGTGCCAGCAGCTTATCCGCGGGGGGGCCTTACAATGAGCAGTTCTTC.

The rearrangement links TRBV28 to TRBJ1-5, with D hard to call. The CDR3 runs 14 residues. V was clipped by 5 bases and J by 2 bases, with 10 bases between them. CDR1 and CDR2 from the germline V gene are MDHEN and SYDVKM. The CDR3 loop reads CASSLLQGNQPQHF. Written as DNA, the CDR3 is TGTGCCAGCAGTCTTCTTCAGGGCAATCAGCCCCAGCATTTT.

This chain links TRBV12-2 with TRBJ2-1; no check of the table's D call, TRBD1, against the DNA was made. TRBV12-2 is recorded as a pseudogene. The CDR3 is 13 amino acids. The DNA of the CDR3 is TGTGCAAGTCGCTTAGCGGACATTGAGCCGCAGTTCTTC. Protein: CASRLADIEPQFF.

The rearrangement uses TRBV6-5 and TRBJ1-6, with D possibly TRBD1 on 5 matching bases. CDR3 length: 14 residues. V was clipped by 6 bases and J by 3 bases, with 9 bases between them. Germline-derived CDR1 and CDR2 are MNHEY and SVGAGI. The CDR3 reads CASRPDSYNSPLHF. The CDR3 DNA is TGTGCCAGCAGACCTGACAGCTATAATTCACCCCTCCACTTT.

The chain carries TRBV28 and TRBJ1-2; D is uncertain. The CDR3 totals 14 residues. Germline V lookup: CDR1 MDHEN, CDR2 SYDVKM. V was trimmed by 0 bases and J by 3 bases, leaving 8 bases between them. For the CDR3, the DNA is TGTGCCAGCAGTTTATGGCGGGGAGACTATGGCTACACCTTC. Translated, it gives CASSLWRGDYGYTF.

The chain is built from TRBV2 and TRBJ1-5, with D unresolved. The CDR3 is 15 amino acids. V was cut by 1 base and J by 0 bases, with 7 bases left in between. The germline V gene encodes CDR1 SNHLY and CDR2 FYNNEI. CDR3 DNA sequence: TGTGCCAGCAGTGAAGGGCGGAATAGCAATCAGCCCCAGCATTTT. This encodes CASSEGRNSNQPQHF. The full variable domain, with the rest looked up from reference TRBV2 and TRBJ1-5, is EPEVTQTPSHQVTQMGQEVILRCVPISNHLYFYWYRQILGQKVEFLVSFYNNEISEKSEIFDDQFSVERPDGSNFTLKIRSTKLEDSAMYFCASSEGRNSNQPQHFGDGTRLSIL.

This rearrangement joins TRBV4-2 to TRBJ1-1, with D perhaps TRBD1 (5 bases). Per germline, CDR1 LGHNA and CDR2 YNFKEQ. The CDR3 loop spans 13 amino acids. Trimming took off 5 bases at V and 4 bases at J, with 11 bases between the two ends. The CDR3 here is CASSTPGGTEAFF. In DNA, the CDR3 is TGTGCCAGCAGCACTCCGGGGGGCACTGAAGCTTTCTTT.

J is TRBJ1-1 and V is TRBV3-1 (or the pseudogene TRBV3-2); possible D gene TRBD1, 6 bases. Trimming took 0 bases from V and 5 from J, leaving 10 bases between them. CDR1 is LGHDT, CDR2 YNNKEL, per germline (reference sequence). This CDR3 region has 14 residues. CDR3: CASSQEWGQTEAFF. Here the CDR3 DNA reads TGTGCCAGCAGCCAAGAGTGGGGGCAAACTGAAGCTTTCTTT.

This clone appeared once. The genes are TRBV4-3 and TRBJ2-7; TRBD2 agrees at 10 bases. The germline gives CDR1 LGHNA, CDR2 YSLEER. With V trimmed by 2 bases and J by 3 bases, 7 bases remained unmatched. This CDR3 is 16 amino acids long. CDR3 protein: CASSQTLSGGFYEQYF. For the CDR3, the DNA is TGCGCCAGCAGCCAAACTCTTAGCGGGGGGTTCTACGAGCAGTACTTC.

Written as DNA, the CDR3 is TGCAGTGCTAGTGAAGGGACAGGGGTATACAATGAGCAGTTCTTC. Its protein is CSASEGTGVYNEQFF. The gene calls are TRBV20-1 and TRBJ2-1, with 10 positions matching TRBD1. CDR1 and CDR2 from the germline V gene are DFQATT and SNEGSKA (reference sequence). Losses at the gene ends were 3 bases for V and 4 bases for J; bases not matched to a gene: 6. The CDR3 is 15 residues long.